This TCR beta chain comes out of a study of T cells in narcolepsy. Study summary: Patients with NT1 or NT2 and healthy control donors were enrolled. The study's findings and limits: Reportedly, autoreactive clonotypes were serially detected in patients' blood but not controls'. Same-patient CSF and blood CD4+ T cell clonotypes included HCRT-specific and TRIB2-specific autoreactive ones.

Profiling relied on immunoSEQ multiplex PCR, and the TCRdb table lists in-frame clones only, not all of them. The table includes 25,000 to 30,000 clones, around 87% detected once. Germline loops: CDR1 MNHNS, CDR2 SASEGT. CDR3 length: 12 residues. The germline V and J ends were trimmed by 9 bases and 4 bases, with 12 bases remaining between them. On this clone: Antigen unknown.

The TCR sequence derives from a human donor in good health. The V gene is TRBV6-1, the J gene TRBJ1-1, with D possibly matching TRBD1 (5 bases). The sequenced sample was memory (CD45RA-) CD4+ T cells from blood. The CDR3 loop is CASWWQGTEAFF. The CDR3, as DNA: TGTGCCAGTTGGTGGCAGGGCACTGAAGCTTTCTTT.